This is a list of T cell receptor beta chains from one sample in a study of T-cell reconstitution after alpha-beta-depleted transplantation in children. TCRdb re-derived calls from the PCR reads in MiXCR, one entry per CDR3 protein. This sample has under 140,000 distinct CDR3 sequences, with about a tenth found just once. Sequenced here: PBMCs from the stem cell graft donor, sampled from the stem cell graft. These receptors all come from a human donor who donated a stem cell graft to a child with acute lymphoblastic leukemia. CDR3s include the opening cysteine and the closing phenylalanine or tryptophan. Fields, in order: J gene, V gene, clone size, D gene, CDR3 protein, CDR3 DNA. A D gene is named only where the DNA matches it firmly. Size tells how often a clone was seen (once, few, many) or the class of an expanded clone, and some rows leave it out.

>TRBJ2-7|TRBV7-2|many|NA
CASSPSSTSFVQYF
TGTGCCAGCAGCCCTTCCTCCACTTCCTTCGTTCAGTACTTC
>TRBJ2-2|TRBV10-3|many|TRBD1
CAIRGQDQAGELFF
TGTGCCATCAGAGGACAGGATCAGGCCGGGGAGCTGTTTTTT
>TRBJ1-1|TRBV4-1|many|NA
CASSQVVEGAQSSTKAFF
TGCGCCAGCAGCCAAGTCGTCGAAGGGGCACAGTCTTCTACAAAAGCTTTCTTT
>TRBJ2-7|TRBV21-1|few|NA
CASSKVRRDEQYF
TGTGCCAGCAGCAAAGTACGGCGGGACGAGCAGTACTTC
>TRBJ2-1|TRBV5-1|many|TRBD1
CASSSWTGRNEQFF
TGCGCCAGCAGCTCTTGGACAGGAAGAAATGAGCAGTTCTTC
>TRBJ1-5|TRBV30|few|NA
CAWKGKGNQPQHF
TGTGCCTGGAAGGGTAAGGGCAATCAGCCCCAGCATTTT
>TRBJ1-5|TRBV7-9|many|NA
CASSLQGSNQPQHF
TGTGCCAGCAGCTTACAGGGAAGCAATCAGCCCCAGCATTTT
>TRBJ2-2|TRBV20-1|many|NA
CSASHGTGELFF
TGCAGTGCCTCCCATGGGACCGGGGAGCTGTTTTTT
>TRBJ1-5|TRBV20-1|many|NA
CSARDRTTPGQPQHF
TGCAGTGCTAGAGATAGGACGACGCCCGGGCAGCCCCAGCATTTT
>TRBJ2-1|TRBV30|many|NA
CAWKDYNEQFF
TGTGCCTGGAAAGACTACAATGAGCAGTTCTTC
>TRBJ2-3|TRBV6-2/TRBV6-3|many|TRBD1
CASSYFRDRGRDTQYF
TGTGCCAGCAGTTACTTCCGGGACAGGGGGCGAGATACGCAGTATTTT
>TRBJ2-5|TRBV20-1|many|NA
CSAGGNGETQYF
TGCAGTGCTGGGGGGAACGGAGAGACCCAGTACTTC
>TRBJ2-1|TRBV6-2/TRBV6-3|many|NA
CASTSDYNNEQFF
TGTGCCAGCACCTCGGACTACAACAATGAGCAGTTCTTC
>TRBJ1-1|TRBV4-3|few|NA
CASSQDRGNSGTEAFF
TGCGCCAGCAGCCAAGATAGAGGGAATTCGGGCACTGAAGCTTTCTTT
>TRBJ1-3|TRBV5-5|many|NA
CASSPGQTRSGNTIYF
TGTGCCAGCAGCCCAGGACAGACCCGCTCTGGAAACACCATATATTTT
>TRBJ1-2|TRBV30|NA|NA
CAWSEQSGYGYTF
TGTGCCTGGAGTGAACAATCGGGCTATGGCTACACCTTC
>TRBJ1-1|TRBV12-3/TRBV12-4|many|NA
CASSFFGLNTEAFF
TGTGCCAGCAGTTTCTTCGGTTTGAACACTGAAGCTTTCTTT